This T cell receptor (beta chain) was profiled in a study of blood T cell repertoires in COVID-19. In the study overall: From T cells, B-cell-depleted T cells, or PBMCs came the material, which was cDNA or gDNA.

Per the original methods: By means of reference gene primer amplification, nucleated cell counts were estimated. Produced via immunoSEQ multiplex PCR; TCRdb's table is partial and in-frame only. That table supplies the V and J calls and clone size; D and trimming were determined from the DNA. The sample carries about 280,000 clones, roughly four fifths recorded once. Between the trimmed V and J ends, which lost 4 bases and 4 bases, there was a span of 13 bases. The CDR3 covers 14 residues. CDR1 SGHAT and CDR2 FQNNGV come from the germline V gene. Material: peripheral blood. This receptor was identified in a woman aged 50 to 65 who had recovered from COVID-19. The chain has TRBV11-2 and TRBJ2-5, with D perhaps matching TRBD1 (6 bases). The CDR3 nucleotides are TGTGCCAGCAGCTCCGCAGGGGCAGGAGAGACCCAGTACTTC. Amino acids: CASSSAGAGETQYF.